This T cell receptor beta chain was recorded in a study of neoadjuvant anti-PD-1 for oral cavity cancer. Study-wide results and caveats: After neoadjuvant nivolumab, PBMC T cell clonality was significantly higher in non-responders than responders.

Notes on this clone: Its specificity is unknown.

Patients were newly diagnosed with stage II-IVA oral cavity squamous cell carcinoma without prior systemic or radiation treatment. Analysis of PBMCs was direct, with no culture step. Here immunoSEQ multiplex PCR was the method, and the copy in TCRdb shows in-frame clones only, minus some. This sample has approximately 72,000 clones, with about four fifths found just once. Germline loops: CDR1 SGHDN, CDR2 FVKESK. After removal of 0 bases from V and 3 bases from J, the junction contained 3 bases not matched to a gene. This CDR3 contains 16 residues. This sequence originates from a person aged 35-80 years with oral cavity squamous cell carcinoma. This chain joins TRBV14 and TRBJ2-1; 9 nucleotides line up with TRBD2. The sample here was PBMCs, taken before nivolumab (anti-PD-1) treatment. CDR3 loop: CASSQDWRGGYNEQFF. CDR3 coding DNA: TGTGCCAGCAGCCAAGATTGGCGGGGGGGCTACAATGAGCAGTTCTTC. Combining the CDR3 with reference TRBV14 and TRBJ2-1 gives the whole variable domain EAGVTQFPSHSVIEKGQTVTLRCDPISGHDNLYWYRRVMGKEIKFLLHFVKESKQDESGMPNNRFLAERTGGTYSTLKVQPAELEDSGVYFCASSQDWRGGYNEQFFGPGTRLTVL.